These 28 T cell receptor beta chains came from one sample sequenced in a study of shared clonotypes between healthy human individuals. Produced via immunoSEQ multiplex PCR; TCRdb's table is partial and in-frame only. The repertoire includes about 1 million clones, approximately 68% of them detected once, and about 1.5% sits in the top ten. The sample was memory CD4+ T cells sorted from blood. Sample subset: CD45RA-negative fraction. The source of these receptors is a man in his late teens or twenties in good health.

The chain has TRBV5-1 and TRBJ2-1, with 7 bases fitting TRBD2. The J segment lost 2 bases and the V segment lost 6 bases, leaving 11 bases of the junction unmatched. The germline V gene has CDR1 SGHRS and CDR2 YFSETQ. This CDR3 spans 16 amino acids. The CDR3 is CASNTPSGGTYNEQFF. DNA of the CDR3: TGCGCCAGCAACACCCCTAGCGGCGGCACCTACAATGAGCAGTTCTTC.

The CDR3 spells CASSLKDRGFFNTEAFF. CDR3 DNA: TGTGCCAGCAGCCTGAAGGACAGGGGATTTTTTAACACTGAAGCTTTCTTT. The chain has TRBV7-3 and TRBJ1-1; 9 positions agree with TRBD1. CDR1 SGHTA and CDR2 FQGTGA come from the germline V gene. CDR3 length: 17 residues. V trimming: 5 bases; J trimming: 2 bases; junction bases outside the gene matches: 12.

The V call is TRBV4-1, the J call TRBJ2-5; no firm D call. The CDR3 totals 16 residues. V shed 1 base and J shed 0 bases, with 12 bases lying between them. Germline-derived CDR1 and CDR2 are MGHRA and YSYEKL. The CDR3 reads CASSQVGIPNQETQYF. For the CDR3, the DNA is TGCGCCAGCAGCCAAGTAGGAATCCCAAACCAAGAGACCCAGTACTTC.

The rearrangement links TRBV30 to TRBJ2-7; perhaps TRBD1 as D (5 bases). This CDR3 has 14 residues. Germline V gives CDR1 GTSNPN, CDR2 SVGIG (reference sequence). V was shortened by 3 bases and J by 2 bases, with 14 bases between the two germline ends. CDR3 in amino acids: CAWRASGRAYEQYF. CDR3 nucleotides: TGTGCCTGGAGGGCCTCCGGCAGGGCCTACGAGCAGTACTTC. Looking up the rest from reference TRBV30 and TRBJ2-7 gives the full variable domain: SQTIHQWPATLVQPVGSPLSLECTVEGTSNPNLYWYRQAAGRGLQLLFYSVGIGQISSEVPQNLSASRPQDRQFILSSKKLLLSDSGFYLCAWRASGRAYEQYFGPGTRLTVT.

This sequence joins TRBV29-1 and TRBJ2-1, with TRBD1 matching over 10 bases. Germline V lookup: CDR1 SQVTM, CDR2 ANQGSEA. Germline trimming cut 7 bases from V and 7 bases from J; bases unmatched to any gene: 13. The CDR3 is made up of 15 amino acids. CDR3 residues: CSALVGTGVGNEQFF. CDR3 in DNA: TGCAGCGCCCTGGTTGGGACAGGGGTAGGAAATGAGCAGTTCTTC.

The genes are TRBV5-1 and TRBJ2-3; D is perhaps TRBD1 (6 bases). Germline V lookup: CDR1 SGHRS, CDR2 YFSETQ. The CDR3 has 15 residues. Trimming cost V 4 bases and J 1 base, with 13 bases left between them. The chain's CDR3 is CASSDRLVGTDTQYF. CDR3 in DNA: TGCGCCAGCAGCGACAGGTTGGTGGGCACAGATACGCAGTATTTT. Full variable domain (missing parts from reference TRBV5-1 and TRBJ2-3): KAGVTQTPRYLIKTRGQQVTLSCSPISGHRSVSWYQQTPGQGLQFLFEYFSETQRNKGNFPGRFSGRQFSNSRSEMNVSTLELGDSALYLCASSDRLVGTDTQYFGPGTRLTVL.

This clone was observed a handful of times. The chain is built from TRBV7-2 and TRBJ1-2; 7 positions agree with TRBD1. Germline loops: CDR1 SGHTA, CDR2 FQGNSA. The V and J ends lost 4 bases and 2 bases, in that order; junction bases with no gene match: 7. The CDR3 is made up of 15 amino acids. In DNA, the CDR3 is TGTGCCAGCAGCTCCCGAACACAGGGGAACTATGGCTACACCTTC. It is translated as CASSSRTQGNYGYTF.

This clone appeared a few times. CDR3 protein: CASGAYEQYF. In nucleotides, the CDR3 is TGTGCCAGCGGAGCTTACGAGCAGTACTTC. The J gene is TRBJ2-7, the V gene TRBV2; unclear D gene. With 8 bases removed from V and 4 bases from J, the gap between germline ends came to 6 bases. The CDR3 has 10 amino acids. In germline, CDR1 is SNHLY, CDR2 FYNNEI.

The chain links TRBV7-9 to TRBJ1-2; TRBD1 matches 8 bases. The CDR3 is 13 amino acids. The J segment lost 5 bases and the V segment lost 5 bases, leaving 4 bases of the junction unmatched. From germline, CDR1 is SEHNR and CDR2 FQNEAQ (reference sequence). The CDR3 reads CASSRGQAYGYTF. In nucleotides, the CDR3 is TGTGCCAGCAGCAGGGGACAGGCATATGGCTACACCTTC.

J is TRBJ2-3 and V is TRBV11-2; D possibly corresponds to TRBD1 (6 bases). Between the trimmed V and J ends, which lost 6 bases and 2 bases, there was a span of 12 bases. The CDR3 loop spans 14 amino acids. Germline loops: CDR1 SGHAT, CDR2 FQNNGV. The CDR3 nucleotides are TGTGCCAGCAGACTCGGACAGATCACAGATACGCAGTATTTT. This encodes CASRLGQITDTQYF.

This clone was recorded many times. V gene TRBV2 combines with J gene TRBJ2-7; D uncertain. With 2 bases removed from V and 0 bases from J, the gap between germline ends came to 8 bases. This CDR3 is built from 14 residues. Germline CDR1 is SNHLY and CDR2 is FYNNEI. CDR3 nucleotides: TGTGCCAGCAGTGAATGGTGGAGCTCCTACGAGCAGTACTTC. This translates into CASSEWWSSYEQYF. The whole variable domain, remainder taken from reference TRBV2 and TRBJ2-7, is EPEVTQTPSHQVTQMGQEVILRCVPISNHLYFYWYRQILGQKVEFLVSFYNNEISEKSEIFDDQFSVERPDGSNFTLKIRSTKLEDSAMYFCASSEWWSSYEQYFGPGTRLTVT.

Concerning this clone itself: This likely traces to a read error, being one base from a far larger clone. The chain couples TRBV28 to TRBJ2-7, with no clear D. V dropped 1 base and J dropped 0 bases, with 7 bases sitting between them. CDR1 is MDHEN and CDR2 is SYDVKM in the germline V gene. The CDR3 spans 14 residues. The chain's CDR3 is CASSLFSGSYEQYF. DNA for the CDR3: TGTGCCAGCAGTTTATTTTCGGGCTCCTACGAGCAGTACTTC.

CDR3 protein: CASSQVTAGVNEQFF. CDR3 sequence (DNA): TGTGCCAGCAGCCAAGTGACAGCGGGGGTTAATGAGCAGTTCTTC. J is TRBJ2-1 and V is TRBV4-2; 8 bases agree with TRBD2. The CDR3 sequence is 15 residues long. J was trimmed by 7 bases and V by 1 base; bases with no gene match: 6. Per germline, CDR1 LGHNA and CDR2 YNFKEQ.

The gene calls are TRBV27 and TRBJ1-4, with D perhaps TRBD1 (5 bases). This CDR3 has 14 amino acids. Germline V lookup: CDR1 MNHEY, CDR2 SMNVEV (reference sequence). Trimming left V 2 bases short and J 6 bases short, with 10 bases between. The CDR3 reads CASSLRQNYEKLFF. In DNA, the CDR3 is TGTGCCAGCAGTTTAAGACAGAACTATGAAAAACTGTTTTTT.

Only a few counts were recorded for this clone. The gene calls are TRBV27 and TRBJ2-1; 8 bases are shared with TRBD1. V lost 2 bases, J lost 5 bases, and 2 bases stayed unmatched. The CDR3 has 14 residues. CDR1 and CDR2 from the germline V gene are MNHEY and SMNVEV (reference sequence). CDR3 in amino acids: CASSLQGANNEQFF. CDR3 in DNA: TGTGCCAGCAGTTTACAGGGGGCGAACAATGAGCAGTTCTTC.

This clone is a singleton in its sample. Relative to the germline gene, one junction end is altered; a read error may explain this. The rearrangement joins TRBV7-7 to TRBJ2-1; 15 positions match TRBD2. Germline V gene sequence: CDR1 SSHAT, CDR2 FNYEAQ (reference sequence). The CDR3 spans 18 residues. The CDR3 DNA reads as TGTGCTAGCAGCCAGGGACTAGCGGGAGGCCCACCATACAATGAGCAGTTCTTC. This codes for CASSQGLAGGPPYNEQFF.

With regard to this clone: This sequence may be a read error, since a much larger clone differs from it by one base. The sample holds other DNA sequences that translate to the same CDR3. The chain is built from TRBV6-4 and TRBJ2-2; D not resolved. Germline-derived CDR1 and CDR2 are MRHNA and SNTAGT. The CDR3 has 13 residues. V was pared by 4 bases and J by 1 base, with 4 bases between. The CDR3 sequence: CASSGQNTGELFF. Here the CDR3 DNA reads TGTGCCAGCAGTGGACAGAACACCGGGGAGCTGTTTTTT.

The sample holds a few counts of this clone. The rearrangement links TRBV30 to TRBJ1-1, with a weak D call TRBD1 (5 bases). This CDR3 is 13 amino acids long. V gave up 2 bases and J gave up 1 base, with 8 bases separating them. Germline loops: CDR1 GTSNPN, CDR2 SVGIG (reference sequence). CDR3 in DNA: TGTGCCTGGAGTCGACAGCCGAACACTGAAGCTTTCTTT. Amino acids: CAWSRQPNTEAFF.

In the case of this clone: This CDR3 is also generated by other DNA sequences in the sample. The gene calls are TRBV18 and TRBJ1-1; D gene unclear. The CDR3 spans 14 residues. Germline V gene data show CDR1 as KGHSH and CDR2 as LQKENI. The germline V and J ends were trimmed by 1 base and 2 bases, with 8 bases remaining between them. This CDR3 is CASSPQGLNTEAFF. In DNA form, the CDR3 reads TGTGCCAGCTCACCACAGGGTCTAAACACTGAAGCTTTCTTT.

The chain recombines TRBV30 with TRBJ2-6; no clear D gene. The CDR3 loop spans 14 amino acids. V lost 4 bases, J lost 0 bases, and 7 bases lay in between. The V gene's germline CDR1 is GTSNPN and CDR2 SVGIG (reference sequence). The CDR3 bases are TGTGCCTGGACTGGCGCCTCTGGGGCCAACGTCCTGACTTTC. Translating it yields CAWTGASGANVLTF.

V usage is TRBV4-3 and J usage is TRBJ2-7; TRBD2 matches at 14 bases. The CDR3 length is 20 residues. V lost 1 base and J lost 2; bases outside the gene matches: 13. CDR1 and CDR2 from the germline V gene are LGHNA and YSLEER. DNA for the CDR3: TGCGCCAGCAGCCAAGTCGCCGGGACTAGCGGGAGAGTGGGCCCCTACGAGCAGTACTTC. Translating it yields CASSQVAGTSGRVGPYEQYF.

This clone was seen only once. This sequence joins TRBV5-6 and TRBJ2-7; 7 bases fit TRBD1. Germline lookup yields CDR1 SGHDT and CDR2 YYEEEE. CDR3 length equals 14 residues. V lost 6 bases to trimming and J lost 5 bases; unmatched junction nucleotides: 11. The CDR3 nucleotides are TGTGCCAGCACCGATACAGGGGTAGGTGACGAGCAGTACTTC. This gives the protein CASTDTGVGDEQYF.

The chain is built from TRBV4-3 and TRBJ2-3, with TRBD1 as a possible D gene (5 bases). This CDR3 has 15 residues. Trimming removed 0 bases from V and 4 bases from J, with 11 bases in between. The V gene's germline CDR1 is LGHNA and CDR2 YSLEER. In DNA form, the CDR3 reads TGCGCCAGCAGCCAAGAAGTTCAAGGGGCAGATACGCAGTATTTT. This sequence encodes CASSQEVQGADTQYF.

This clone was observed a few times. The gene calls are TRBV19 and TRBJ1-5; no firm D call. There are 13 residues in the CDR3. The germline CDR1 and CDR2 sequences are LNHDA and SQIVND (reference sequence). Trimming took 3 bases from V and 16 from J, leaving 19 bases between them. The CDR3 is CASSITSSPLVHF. The CDR3 region has the DNA TGTGCCAGTAGTATCACTTCGAGTCCCCTTGTACATTTT. The variable domain in full, with the rest retrieved from reference TRBV19 and TRBJ1-5, is DGGITQSPKYLFRKEGQNVTLSCEQNLNHDAMYWYRQDPGQGLRLIYYSQIVNDFQKGDIAEGYSVSREKKESFPLTVTSAQKNPTAFYLCASSITSSPLVHFGDGTRLSIL.

The J gene is TRBJ2-2, the V gene TRBV9; 9 bases agree with TRBD2. Losses at the gene ends were 4 bases for V and 5 bases for J; bases not matched to a gene: 6. Germline V gives CDR1 SGDLS, CDR2 YYNGEE. CDR3 size: 15 residues. The CDR3 loop reads CASSQTSGVTGELFF. In nucleotides, the CDR3 is TGTGCCAGCAGCCAGACTAGCGGAGTTACCGGGGAGCTGTTTTTT.

There are many counts of this clone. The chain combines TRBV5-6 with TRBJ2-3, with a possible D match to TRBD2 (5 bases). The CDR3 loop spans 13 amino acids. V was clipped by 2 bases and J by 6 bases, with 10 bases between them. Germline loops: CDR1 SGHDT, CDR2 YYEEEE. The CDR3 sequence is CASSFGVPDTQYF. The CDR3 DNA follows: TGTGCCAGCAGCTTCGGGGTCCCGGATACGCAGTATTTT.

The rearrangement joins TRBV28 to TRBJ2-7; a possible D gene is TRBD1 (6 bases). The CDR3 length is 15 residues. V lost 7 bases, J lost 3 bases, and 19 bases lay in between. CDR1 and CDR2 (germline): MDHEN, SYDVKM. The CDR3 nucleotides read TGTGCCAGCAATATAGGGGGATCTCGGCTCTACGAGCAGTACTTC. This encodes CASNIGGSRLYEQYF.

The chain employs TRBV6-5 and TRBJ2-3, with D possibly matching TRBD2 (6 bases). The CDR3 is made up of 14 amino acids. Germline CDR1 and CDR2: MNHEY and SVGAGI. V was shortened by 6 bases and J by 2 bases, with 12 bases between the two germline ends. This CDR3 reads CASSPGGFTDTQYF. DNA for the CDR3: TGTGCCAGCAGCCCTGGGGGGTTCACAGATACGCAGTATTTT.